Listed below are T cell receptor beta chains from one sample, sequenced in a study of identical twins. MiXCR, run by TCRdb on the 5' RACE reads, gives a single entry per CDR3 protein. The sample records hundreds of thousands of distinct CDR3 sequences, 24% being singletons. The data also belong to a second study, concerning T cells expressing NK-cell markers.

Sequencing was carried out using CD4+ T cells sorted from blood. These receptors were obtained from a woman under 30 in good health. Both conserved end residues are part of each CDR3. A D gene is named only where the DNA matches it firmly. Rows may omit the clone size; those that give it use once, few, many or a size class.

NA	NA	TRBV5-1	TRBJ2-7	TGCGCCAGCAGCTTGGAAGGGACCGGGTCTATGAAGCAGTACTTC	CASSLEGTGSMKQYF
few	NA	TRBV11-2	TRBJ2-3	TGTGCCAGCAGCTCAAGGAGGCTTCGCACAGATACGCAGTATTTT	CASSSRRLRTDTQYF
NA	NA	TRBV5-1	TRBJ2-2	TGCGCCAGCAGCCGCGAAGGGGTTGGCGGGGAGCTGTTTTTT	CASSREGVGGELFF
NA	NA	TRBV20-1	TRBJ1-1	TGCAGTGCTACCAAGGAATCGAACACTGAAGCTTTCTTT	CSATKESNTEAFF
few	NA	TRBV5-5	TRBJ1-6	TGTGCCAGCAGCGCCTCCGGAGGTAATTCACCCCTCCACTTT	CASSASGGNSPLHF
NA	NA	TRBV7-9	TRBJ2-3	TGTGCCAGCAGCCTTGACAGGCTCACAGATACGCAGTATTTT	CASSLDRLTDTQYF
few	TRBD1	TRBV12-3/TRBV12-4	TRBJ1-2	TGTGCCAGCAGTTTCGGACAGGACTATGGCTACACCTTC	CASSFGQDYGYTF
NA	TRBD1	TRBV4-2	TRBJ1-5	TGTGCCAGCAGCCAGGAAAATGTACAGGGGCGAATTAATAGCAATCAGCCCCAGCATTTT	CASSQENVQGRINSNQPQHF
NA	NA	TRBV20-1	TRBJ1-1	TGCAGTGCTAGAGAGACATACGACACTGAAGCTTTCTTT	CSARETYDTEAFF
many	NA	TRBV6-2/TRBV6-3	TRBJ1-1	TGTGCCAGCAGTTACCGGACTGAAGCTTTCTTT	CASSYRTEAFF
NA	TRBD2	TRBV20-1	TRBJ2-7	TGCAGTGCTAGTAGCGGGGGGCCATCCTACGAGCAGTACTTC	CSASSGGPSYEQYF